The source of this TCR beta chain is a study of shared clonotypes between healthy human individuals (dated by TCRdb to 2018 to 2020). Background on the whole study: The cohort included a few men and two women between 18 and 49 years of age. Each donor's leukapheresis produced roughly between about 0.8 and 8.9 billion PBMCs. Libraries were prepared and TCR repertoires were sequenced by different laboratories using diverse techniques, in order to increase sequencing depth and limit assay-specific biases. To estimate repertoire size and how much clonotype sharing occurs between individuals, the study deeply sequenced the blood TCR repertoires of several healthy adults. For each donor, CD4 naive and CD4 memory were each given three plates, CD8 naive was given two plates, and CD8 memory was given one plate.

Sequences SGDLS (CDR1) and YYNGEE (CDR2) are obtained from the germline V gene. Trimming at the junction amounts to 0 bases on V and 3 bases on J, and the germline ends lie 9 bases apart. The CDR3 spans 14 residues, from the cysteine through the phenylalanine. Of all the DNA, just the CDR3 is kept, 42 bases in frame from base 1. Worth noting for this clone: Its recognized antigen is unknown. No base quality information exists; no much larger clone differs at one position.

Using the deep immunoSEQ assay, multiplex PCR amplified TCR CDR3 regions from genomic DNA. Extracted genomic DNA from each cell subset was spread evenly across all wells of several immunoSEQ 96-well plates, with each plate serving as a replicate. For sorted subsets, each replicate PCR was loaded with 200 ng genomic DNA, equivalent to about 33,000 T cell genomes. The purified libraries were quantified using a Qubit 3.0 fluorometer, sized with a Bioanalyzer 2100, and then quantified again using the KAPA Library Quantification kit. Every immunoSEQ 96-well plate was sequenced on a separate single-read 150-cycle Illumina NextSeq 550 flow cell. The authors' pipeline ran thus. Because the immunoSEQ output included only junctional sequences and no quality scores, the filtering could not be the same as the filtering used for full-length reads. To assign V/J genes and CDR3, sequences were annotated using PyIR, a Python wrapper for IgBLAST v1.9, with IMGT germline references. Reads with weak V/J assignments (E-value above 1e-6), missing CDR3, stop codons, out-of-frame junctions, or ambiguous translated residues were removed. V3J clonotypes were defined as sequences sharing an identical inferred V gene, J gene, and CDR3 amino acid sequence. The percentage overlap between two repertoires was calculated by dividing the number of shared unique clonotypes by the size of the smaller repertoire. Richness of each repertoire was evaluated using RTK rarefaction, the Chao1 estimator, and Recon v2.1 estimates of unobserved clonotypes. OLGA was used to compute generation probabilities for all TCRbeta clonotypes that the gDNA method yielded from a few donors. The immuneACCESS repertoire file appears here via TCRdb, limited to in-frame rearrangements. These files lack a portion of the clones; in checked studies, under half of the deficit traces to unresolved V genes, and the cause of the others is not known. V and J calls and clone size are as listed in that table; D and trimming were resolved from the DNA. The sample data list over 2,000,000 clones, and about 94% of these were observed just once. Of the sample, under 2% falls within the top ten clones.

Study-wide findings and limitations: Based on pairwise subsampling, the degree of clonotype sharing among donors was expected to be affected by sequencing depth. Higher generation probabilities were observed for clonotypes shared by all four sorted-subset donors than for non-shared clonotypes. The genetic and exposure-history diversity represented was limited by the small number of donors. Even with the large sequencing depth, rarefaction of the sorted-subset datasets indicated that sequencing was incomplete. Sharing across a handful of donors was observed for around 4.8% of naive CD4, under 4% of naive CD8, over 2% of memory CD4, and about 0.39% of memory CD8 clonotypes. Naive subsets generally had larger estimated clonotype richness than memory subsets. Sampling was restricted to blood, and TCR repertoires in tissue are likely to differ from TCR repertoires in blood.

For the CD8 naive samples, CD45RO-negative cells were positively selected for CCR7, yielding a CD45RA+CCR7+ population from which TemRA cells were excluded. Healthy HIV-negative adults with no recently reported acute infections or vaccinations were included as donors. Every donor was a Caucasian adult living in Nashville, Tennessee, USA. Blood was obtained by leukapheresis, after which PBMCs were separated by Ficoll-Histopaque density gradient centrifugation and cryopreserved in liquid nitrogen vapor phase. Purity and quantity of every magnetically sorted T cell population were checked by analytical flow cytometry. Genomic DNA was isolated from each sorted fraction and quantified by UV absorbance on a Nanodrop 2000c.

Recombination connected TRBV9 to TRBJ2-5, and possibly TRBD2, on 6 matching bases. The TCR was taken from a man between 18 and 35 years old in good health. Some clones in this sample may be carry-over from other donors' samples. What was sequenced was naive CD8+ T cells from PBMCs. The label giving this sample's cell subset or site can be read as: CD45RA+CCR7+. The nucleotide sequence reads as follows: TGTGCCAGCAGCGTAGAAGGAGGGAAAGAGACCCAGTACTTC. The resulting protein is CASSVEGGKETQYF.